A selection of T cell receptor beta chains follows, all from one sample in a study of shared clonotypes between healthy human individuals. TCRdb keeps only in-frame clones here, not all; method: immunoSEQ multiplex PCR. The data contain almost 700,000 clones, about 92% of them singletons. Material: naive CD8+ T cells sorted from blood. These receptor sequences come from a man aged 30-40 years in good health. Both conserved end residues are part of each CDR3. A D gene is named only where the DNA matches it firmly. Some rows have no size entry. The others give once, few or many, or a class for an expanded clone.

V	J	D	size	DNA	CDR3
TRBV7-2	TRBJ1-5	TRBD1	.	TGTGCCAGCAGCTCAGGGGGCTGGAATCAGCCCCAGCATTTT	CASSSGGWNQPQHF
TRBV6-4	TRBJ2-1	.	once	TGTGCCAGCAGTAAACGGGCTAGCAGATACAATGAGCAGTTCTTC	CASSKRASRYNEQFF
TRBV14	TRBJ2-7	.	once	TGTGCCAGCAGCACTTTCATCCGGGAGCAGTACTTC	CASSTFIREQYF
TRBV5-1	TRBJ2-1	TRBD1	.	TGCGCCAGCAGCTCGACAGGGCGGGTAGAGCGGAATGAGCAGTTCTTC	CASSSTGRVERNEQFF
TRBV7-6	TRBJ2-1	.	.	TGTGCCAGCAGCTTAGGTAACGGCGATGAGCAGTTCTTC	CASSLGNGDEQFF
TRBV28	TRBJ2-7	TRBD2	.	TGTGCCAGCAGTTTCGGGCGGGAGCGTGCCTACGAGCAGTACTTC	CASSFGRERAYEQYF
TRBV15	TRBJ2-7	TRBD2	.	TGTGCCACCAGCAGAGACCAAGCGGGGGCCGGGTTCTACGAGCAGTACTTC	CATSRDQAGAGFYEQYF
TRBV9	TRBJ1-5	TRBD1	.	TGTGCCAGCAGCGTAATGACAGGGGGCTTAGGCAATCAGCCCCAGCATTTT	CASSVMTGGLGNQPQHF
TRBV28	TRBJ2-2	TRBD2	.	TGTGCCAGCAGTCGGACTAGCGGGAGGGACACCGGGGAGCTGTTTTTT	CASSRTSGRDTGELFF
TRBV9	TRBJ2-1	TRBD1	.	TGTGCCAGCAGCGCCCGGGACAGGGGATCGAATGAGCAGTTCTTC	CASSARDRGSNEQFF
TRBV29-1	TRBJ1-2	.	.	TGCAGCGTTGTTCCCCGGGACACCTATGGCTACACCTTC	CSVVPRDTYGYTF
TRBV7-2	TRBJ2-7	.	.	TGTGCCAGCAGCTTGAACTGGAATTCCTACGAGCAGTACTTC	CASSLNWNSYEQYF
TRBV15	TRBJ2-5	TRBD2	.	TGTGCCACCAGCAGAGATTATTTAACTAGCGGCCAAGAGACCCAGTACTTC	CATSRDYLTSGQETQYF
TRBV14	TRBJ1-1	.	.	TGTGCCAGCAGCCAAGCAGGCCAGAACACTGAAGCTTTCTTT	CASSQAGQNTEAFF
TRBV27	TRBJ2-7	.	few	TGTGCCAGCAGTCCCATTTCCCACAGGGTCGAGCAGTACTTC	CASSPISHRVEQYF
TRBV14	TRBJ2-2	.	.	TGTGCCAGCAGCCAAGGGTGGGGTATCACCGGGGAGCTGTTTTTT	CASSQGWGITGELFF
TRBV9	TRBJ2-4	TRBD1	.	TGTGCCAGCAGCGGAGACGGACAGGGAGGTCGCTTGGACATTCAGTACTTC	CASSGDGQGGRLDIQYF
TRBV15	TRBJ1-3	.	.	TGTGCCACCAGCAGTGCCCACACGGACAGAGGAAACACCATATATTTT	CATSSAHTDRGNTIYF
TRBV4-2	TRBJ2-1	TRBD2	.	TGTGCCAGCAGCCAAGGCTTGAAGGGACTAGCGGGAGGAGCTCGAGGGGATGAGCAGTTCTTC	CASSQGLKGLAGGARGDEQFF
TRBV7-2	TRBJ1-1	TRBD1	.	TGTGCCAGCAGCTTCCGAAGGCTATTGTCAGGGGGTATGAACACTGAAGCTTTCTTT	CASSFRRLLSGGMNTEAFF
TRBV2	TRBJ2-7	TRBD1	.	TGTGCCAGCAGAGGGGGACAGGGGGCCTACGAGCAGTACTTC	CASRGGQGAYEQYF
TRBV7-2	TRBJ2-7	TRBD2	.	TGTGCCAGCAGCCGACTAGCGGGAGGGTCGTCCTACGAGCAGTACTTC	CASSRLAGGSSYEQYF
TRBV19	TRBJ1-2	.	once	TGTGCCAGTAGTTCGGGCAGCCGTATGACCTTC	CASSSGSRMTF
TRBV28	TRBJ2-5	.	.	TGTGCCAGCAGGCGACAGGTTTCAGAGACCCAGTACTTC	CASRRQVSETQYF
TRBV15	TRBJ2-5	TRBD1	.	TGTGCCACCAGTGCGGACAGGGCGGGAGAGACCCAGTACTTC	CATSADRAGETQYF
TRBV5-3	TRBJ1-1	.	.	TGTGCCAGCACAGGACCCATGAACACTGAAGCTTTCTTT	CASTGPMNTEAFF
TRBV4-2	TRBJ2-3	.	.	TGTGCCAGCAGCCAAGAAATGCGCGGCATCACAGATACGCAGTATTTT	CASSQEMRGITDTQYF
TRBV30	TRBJ2-3	.	.	TGTGCCTGGAGTGGATTAGGGGTCACAGATACGCAGTATTTT	CAWSGLGVTDTQYF
TRBV29-1	TRBJ1-2	.	.	TGCAGCGTACGGGACATGGAAGGCTACACCTTC	CSVRDMEGYTF
TRBV5-1	TRBJ1-1	.	.	TGCGCCAGCAGCGAAGGCGGCGGGGGGAGAAGGGACACTGAAGCTTTCTTT	CASSEGGGGRRDTEAFF
TRBV7-9	TRBJ1-2	.	.	TGTGCCAGCAGCTTCGACACGATCTACACCTTC	CASSFDTIYTF
TRBV9	TRBJ2-5	.	.	TGTGCCAGCAGCGGTAATGGGAAGTTAGGGGAGACCCAGTACTTC	CASSGNGKLGETQYF
TRBV19	TRBJ2-7	TRBD1	once	TGTGCCAGTAGTTTTGGGACAGGAATCTACGAGCAGTACTTC	CASSFGTGIYEQYF
TRBV28	TRBJ1-4	.	.	TGTGCCAGCAGTTTACGGGACATGATCAATGAAAAACTGTTTTTT	CASSLRDMINEKLFF
TRBV5-5	TRBJ1-1	TRBD1	once	TGTGCCAGCAGCTTAGGACAGGGAGCCACTGAAGCTTTCTTT	CASSLGQGATEAFF
TRBV7-9	TRBJ2-5	.	.	TGTGCCAGCAGATCCGGGGCTCGTGAAGAGACCCAGTACTTC	CASRSGAREETQYF
TRBV19	TRBJ2-7	TRBD1	.	TGTGCCAGTGGGACAGGAACCTACGAGCAGTACTTC	CASGTGTYEQYF
TRBV27	TRBJ2-1	.	.	TGTGCCAGCAGCCAGGTCCCTTTAAGCTCCTACAATGAGCAGTTCTTC	CASSQVPLSSYNEQFF
TRBV27	TRBJ2-1	.	few	TGTGCCAGCAGTTTGCTCAAGCAGGGCCTCAATGAGCAGTTCTTC	CASSLLKQGLNEQFF
TRBV6-4	TRBJ2-7	TRBD2	.	TGTGCCAGCAGTCCATCGCCGGGACTAGCCTACGAGCAGTACTTC	CASSPSPGLAYEQYF
TRBV11-2	TRBJ1-2	.	.	TGTGCCAGCAGCAGGGTTCCAATCTATGGCTACACCTTC	CASSRVPIYGYTF
TRBV6-1	TRBJ2-7	TRBD1	.	TGTGCCAGCAGTGGGACAGGGGGTTATGAGCAGTACTTC	CASSGTGGYEQYF
TRBV10-3	TRBJ2-1	TRBD1	once	TGTGCCATCAGTGAGCCCGGACAGGGGAACTACAATGAGCAGTTCTTC	CAISEPGQGNYNEQFF
TRBV4-1	TRBJ2-1	.	.	TGCGCCAGCAGCCCTGGGGACAATGAGCAGTTCTTC	CASSPGDNEQFF
TRBV4-3	TRBJ2-7	.	.	TGCGCCAGCAGCCTGAGGACAGCCGCCTACGAGCAGTACTTC	CASSLRTAAYEQYF
TRBV6-1	TRBJ2-7	.	.	TGTGCCAGCAGTGAAATCACGGCCGCGAATAGTGGGGGCTATGAGCAGTACTTC	CASSEITAANSGGYEQYF
TRBV5-8	TRBJ1-4	.	.	TGTGCCAGCAGCTTGGTAACACAGACGCCCCTGTTTTTT	CASSLVTQTPLFF
TRBV6-4	TRBJ2-1	TRBD1	.	TGTGCCAGCAGTGTGGTCGGACAGGGGGCAAATGAGCAGTTCTTC	CASSVVGQGANEQFF
TRBV2	TRBJ2-7	TRBD2	.	TGTGCCATCACTAGCGGGGTCGGGGAGCAGTACTTC	CAITSGVGEQYF
TRBV7-9	TRBJ1-1	.	.	TGTGCCAGCAGCTTAAGGGTCGGGCATCCGAACACTGAAGCTTTCTTT	CASSLRVGHPNTEAFF
TRBV7-9	TRBJ2-7	.	few	TGTGCCAGCAGCTTAGCGGTAAGGGAAGATCAGTACTTC	CASSLAVREDQYF
TRBV6-5	TRBJ2-1	.	.	TGTGCCAGCAGAACAGGGCCCTACAATGAGCAGTTCTTC	CASRTGPYNEQFF
TRBV28	TRBJ2-1	.	.	TGTGCCAGCAGGGGGGGCAGCTTTTACAATGAGCAGTTCTTC	CASRGGSFYNEQFF
TRBV13	TRBJ2-6	.	.	TGTGCCAGCAGCTTAACAGTTCCTTTCTCTGGGGCCAACGTCCTGACTTTC	CASSLTVPFSGANVLTF
TRBV25-1	TRBJ2-1	.	.	TGTGCCGGCAGTGAGTTGGGGGCCAATGAGCAGTTCTTC	CAGSELGANEQFF
TRBV9	TRBJ1-1	.	.	TGTGCCAGCAGCCTAGGGGCGGTGTATCAAGGCCTGAACACTGAAGCTTTCTTT	CASSLGAVYQGLNTEAFF
TRBV28	TRBJ2-5	.	.	TGTGCCAGCGAAAAGGGACAAGAGACCCAGTACTTC	CASEKGQETQYF
TRBV6-6	TRBJ2-7	.	.	TGTGCCAGCAGTTACACGGGAAAGATCGAGCAGTACTTC	CASSYTGKIEQYF
TRBV5-8	TRBJ2-5	.	.	TGTGCCAGCAGCTTATGGTTGGAGACCCAGTACTTC	CASSLWLETQYF
TRBV27	TRBJ2-7	.	.	TGTGCCAGCAGTTTATCGGCCAGGGTGGAGCAGTACTTC	CASSLSARVEQYF